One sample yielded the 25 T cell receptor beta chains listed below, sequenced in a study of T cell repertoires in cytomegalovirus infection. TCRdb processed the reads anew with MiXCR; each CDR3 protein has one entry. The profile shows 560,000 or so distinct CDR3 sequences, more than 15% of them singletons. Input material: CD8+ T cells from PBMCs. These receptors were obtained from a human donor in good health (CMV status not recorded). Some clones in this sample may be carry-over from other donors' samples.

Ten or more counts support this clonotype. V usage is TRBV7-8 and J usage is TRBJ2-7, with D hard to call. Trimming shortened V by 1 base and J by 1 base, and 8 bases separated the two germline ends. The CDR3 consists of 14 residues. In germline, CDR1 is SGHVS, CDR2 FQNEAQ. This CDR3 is CASSLGVTSYEQYF. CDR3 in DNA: TGTGCCAGCAGCTTAGGAGTGACGTCCTACGAGCAGTACTTC.

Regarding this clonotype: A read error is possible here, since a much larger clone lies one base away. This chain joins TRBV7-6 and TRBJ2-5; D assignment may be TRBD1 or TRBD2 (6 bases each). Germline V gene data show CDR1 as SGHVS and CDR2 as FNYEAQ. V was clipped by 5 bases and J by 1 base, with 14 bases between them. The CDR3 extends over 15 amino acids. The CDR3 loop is CASSADGGPQETQYF. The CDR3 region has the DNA TGTGCCAGCAGCGCCGATGGGGGGCCCCAAGAGACCCAGTACTTC.

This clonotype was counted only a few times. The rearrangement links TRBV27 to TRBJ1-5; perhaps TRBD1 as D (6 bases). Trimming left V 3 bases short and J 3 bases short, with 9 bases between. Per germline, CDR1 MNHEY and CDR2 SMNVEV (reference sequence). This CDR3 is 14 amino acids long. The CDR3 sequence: CASSFRDNNQPQHF. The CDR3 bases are TGTGCCAGCAGTTTCCGGGACAACAATCAGCCCCAGCATTTT.

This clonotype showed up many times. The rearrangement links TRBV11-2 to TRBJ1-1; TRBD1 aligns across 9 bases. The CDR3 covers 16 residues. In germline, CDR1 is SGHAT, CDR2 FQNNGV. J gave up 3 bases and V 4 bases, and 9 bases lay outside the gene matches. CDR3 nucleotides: TGTGCCAGCAGCTCTCCCGGGACAGGGTGGTACACTGAAGCTTTCTTT. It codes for CASSSPGTGWYTEAFF.

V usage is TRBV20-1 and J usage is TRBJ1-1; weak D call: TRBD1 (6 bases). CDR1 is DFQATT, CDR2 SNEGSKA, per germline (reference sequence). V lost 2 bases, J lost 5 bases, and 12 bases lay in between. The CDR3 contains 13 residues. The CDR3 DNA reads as TGCAGTGCTAGAAGGCAGGGGACAACTGAAGCTTTCTTT. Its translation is CSARRQGTTEAFF.

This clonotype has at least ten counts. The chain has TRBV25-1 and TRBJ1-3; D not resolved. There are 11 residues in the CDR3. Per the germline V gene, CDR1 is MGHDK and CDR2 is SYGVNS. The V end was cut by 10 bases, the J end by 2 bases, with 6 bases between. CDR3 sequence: CATGPGNTIYF. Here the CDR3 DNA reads TGTGCCACCGGGCCTGGAAACACCATATATTTT.

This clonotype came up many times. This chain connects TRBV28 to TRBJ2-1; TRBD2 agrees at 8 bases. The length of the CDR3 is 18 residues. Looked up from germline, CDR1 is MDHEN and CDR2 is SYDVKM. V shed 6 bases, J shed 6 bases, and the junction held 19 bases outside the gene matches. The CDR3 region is CASSPWGSGNLWVNEQFF. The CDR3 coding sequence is TGTGCCAGCAGCCCTTGGGGTAGCGGGAACCTCTGGGTCAATGAGCAGTTCTTC.

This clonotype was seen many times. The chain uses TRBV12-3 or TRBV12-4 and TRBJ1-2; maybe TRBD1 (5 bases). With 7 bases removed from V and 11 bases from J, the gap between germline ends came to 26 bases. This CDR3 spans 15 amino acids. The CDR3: CASTPLTGRSIGYTF. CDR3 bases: TGTGCCAGCACCCCCCTAACAGGACGGAGTATCGGGTACACCTTC.

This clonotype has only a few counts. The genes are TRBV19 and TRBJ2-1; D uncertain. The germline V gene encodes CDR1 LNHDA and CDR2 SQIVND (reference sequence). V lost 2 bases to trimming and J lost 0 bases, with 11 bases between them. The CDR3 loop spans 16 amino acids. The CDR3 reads CASSIFGQISYNEQFF. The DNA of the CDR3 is TGTGCCAGTAGTATATTTGGGCAGATCTCCTACAATGAGCAGTTCTTC.

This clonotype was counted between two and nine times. The DNA of the CDR3 is TGTGCCAGCAGTCCCAGGCCAGGGCCTTACTCTGGAAACACCATATATTTT. Amino acid sequence: CASSPRPGPYSGNTIYF. The gene calls are TRBV27 and TRBJ1-3; D perhaps matches TRBD1 (5 bases). V shed 5 bases and J shed 0 bases, with 17 bases lying between them. From germline, CDR1 is MNHEY and CDR2 SMNVEV (reference sequence). The CDR3 contains 17 residues.

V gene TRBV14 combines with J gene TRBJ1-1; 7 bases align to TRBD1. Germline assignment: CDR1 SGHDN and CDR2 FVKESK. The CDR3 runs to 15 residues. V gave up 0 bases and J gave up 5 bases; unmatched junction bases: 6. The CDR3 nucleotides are TGTGCCAGCAGCCAAGAGGCCAGGGGGTCGACTGAAGCTTTCTTT. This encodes CASSQEARGSTEAFF.

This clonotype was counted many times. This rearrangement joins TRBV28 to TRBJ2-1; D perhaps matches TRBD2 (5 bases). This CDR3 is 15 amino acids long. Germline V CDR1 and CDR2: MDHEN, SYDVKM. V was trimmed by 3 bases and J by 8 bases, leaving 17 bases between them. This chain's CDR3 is CASSFRGSSFDEQFF. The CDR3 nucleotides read TGTGCCAGCAGTTTCCGGGGAAGCAGTTTCGATGAGCAGTTCTTC.

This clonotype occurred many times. Written as DNA, the CDR3 is TGTGCCAGCAGTGAACGCCCCCCGGGACAGGGTATCACTGAAGCTTTCTTT. Its translation is CASSERPPGQGITEAFF. The chain uses TRBV6-1 and TRBJ1-1, with TRBD1 matching 9 bases. This CDR3 is 17 amino acids long. The germline V gene encodes CDR1 MNHNS and CDR2 SASEGT. Trimming at V came to 2 bases and at J to 4 bases, leaving 11 bases not matched to a gene.

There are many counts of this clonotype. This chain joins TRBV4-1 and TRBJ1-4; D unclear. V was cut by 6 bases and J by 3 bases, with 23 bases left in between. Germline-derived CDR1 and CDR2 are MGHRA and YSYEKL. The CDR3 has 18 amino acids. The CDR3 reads CASSSDGPHGKANEKLFF. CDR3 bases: TGCGCCAGCAGTTCCGACGGACCCCACGGAAAGGCTAATGAAAAACTGTTTTTT.

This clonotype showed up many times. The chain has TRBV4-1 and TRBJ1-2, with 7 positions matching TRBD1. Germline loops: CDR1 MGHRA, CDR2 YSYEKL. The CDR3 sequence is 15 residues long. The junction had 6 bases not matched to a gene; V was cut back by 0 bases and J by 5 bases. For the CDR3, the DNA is TGCGCCAGCAGCCAAGAACAGGGGTTCCATTATGGCTACACCTTC. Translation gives CASSQEQGFHYGYTF.

The CDR3 region is CATSSGQGGSNTGELFF. The CDR3 nucleotides read TGTGCCACCAGTTCGGGACAGGGGGGATCAAACACCGGGGAGCTGTTTTTT. This chain uses TRBV24-1 with TRBJ2-2; TRBD1 aligns across 11 bases. The CDR3 loop spans 17 amino acids. Germline assignment: CDR1 KGHDR and CDR2 SFDVKD. V shed 6 bases and J 2 bases; nucleotides not matched to a gene: 7.

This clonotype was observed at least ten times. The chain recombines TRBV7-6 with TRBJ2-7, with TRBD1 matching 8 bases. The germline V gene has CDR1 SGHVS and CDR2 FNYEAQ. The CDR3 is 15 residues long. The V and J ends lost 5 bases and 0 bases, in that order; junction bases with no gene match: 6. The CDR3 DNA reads TGTGCCAGCAGCCTCAGACAGGGGTTCTCCTACGAGCAGTACTTC. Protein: CASSLRQGFSYEQYF.

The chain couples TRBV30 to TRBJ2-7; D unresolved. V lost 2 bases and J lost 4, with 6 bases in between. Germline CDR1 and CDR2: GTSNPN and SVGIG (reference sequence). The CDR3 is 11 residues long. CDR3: CAWSISYEQYF. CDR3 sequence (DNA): TGTGCCTGGAGTATATCTTACGAGCAGTACTTC. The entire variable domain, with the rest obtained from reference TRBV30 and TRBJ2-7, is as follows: SQTIHQWPATLVQPVGSPLSLECTVEGTSNPNLYWYRQAAGRGLQLLFYSVGIGQISSEVPQNLSASRPQDRQFILSSKKLLLSDSGFYLCAWSISYEQYFGPGTRLTVT.

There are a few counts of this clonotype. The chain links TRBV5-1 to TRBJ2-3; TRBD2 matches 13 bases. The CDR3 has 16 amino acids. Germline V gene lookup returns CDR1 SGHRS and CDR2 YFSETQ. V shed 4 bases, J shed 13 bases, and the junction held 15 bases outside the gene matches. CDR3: CASSPGTSGDKPSEYF. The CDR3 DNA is TGCGCCAGCAGCCCCGGGACTAGCGGGGACAAACCCTCCGAGTATTTT.

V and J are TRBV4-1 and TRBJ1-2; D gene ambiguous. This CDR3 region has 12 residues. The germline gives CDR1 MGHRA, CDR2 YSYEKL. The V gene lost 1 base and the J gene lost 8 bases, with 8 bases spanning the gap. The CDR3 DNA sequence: TGCGCCAGCAGCCAAGGTCAGCACGGCTACACCTTC. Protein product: CASSQGQHGYTF.

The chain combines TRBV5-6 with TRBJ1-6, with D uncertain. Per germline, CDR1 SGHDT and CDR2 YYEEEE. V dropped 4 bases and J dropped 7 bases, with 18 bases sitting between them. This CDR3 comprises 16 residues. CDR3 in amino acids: CASSVTQESFNSPLHF. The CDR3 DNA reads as TGTGCCAGCAGCGTAACTCAAGAGTCCTTCAATTCACCCCTCCACTTT.

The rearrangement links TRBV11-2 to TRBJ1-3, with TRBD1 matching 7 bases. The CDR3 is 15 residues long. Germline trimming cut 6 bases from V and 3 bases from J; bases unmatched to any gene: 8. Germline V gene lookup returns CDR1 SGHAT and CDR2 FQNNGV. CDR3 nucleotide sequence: TGTGCCAGCAGACCGACAGGGAGGAATGGAAACACCATATATTTT. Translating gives CASRPTGRNGNTIYF.

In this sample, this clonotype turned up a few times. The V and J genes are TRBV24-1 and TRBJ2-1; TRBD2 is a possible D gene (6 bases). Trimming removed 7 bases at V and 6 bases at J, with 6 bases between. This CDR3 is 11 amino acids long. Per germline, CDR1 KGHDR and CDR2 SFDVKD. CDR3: CATRTSNEQFF. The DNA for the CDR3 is TGTGCCACCAGGACTAGCAATGAGCAGTTCTTC.

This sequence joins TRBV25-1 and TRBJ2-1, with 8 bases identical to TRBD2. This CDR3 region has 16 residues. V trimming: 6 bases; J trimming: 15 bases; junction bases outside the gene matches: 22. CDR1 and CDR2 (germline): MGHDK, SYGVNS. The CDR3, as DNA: TGTGCCAGCAGCCCAAGGGGGAGCGGGAGCCTTCAAGGTCGGTTCTTC. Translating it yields CASSPRGSGSLQGRFF.

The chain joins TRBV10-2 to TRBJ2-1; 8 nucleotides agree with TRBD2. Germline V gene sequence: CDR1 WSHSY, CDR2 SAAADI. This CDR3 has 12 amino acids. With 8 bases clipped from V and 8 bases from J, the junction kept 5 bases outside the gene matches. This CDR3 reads CASVGREDEQFF. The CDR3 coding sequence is TGCGCCAGCGTGGGGCGGGAGGATGAGCAGTTCTTC.